The entry below gives a single TCR beta chain sequence along with its context. Antigen unknown. The sample comes from a study of T cells expressing NK-cell markers. Overall study: Sorted T-cell subsets CD3+CD56+NKG2C+, CD3+CD56+NKG2C- and CD3+CD56-NKG2C+ were TCR beta-sequenced. One of eight sequenced donors was HCMV-seronegative; the other seven were seropositive.

TCRdb reanalyzed the 5' RACE reads, giving one entry per CDR3 protein sequence and no DNA. The sample has a few hundred thousand distinct CDR3 sequences. The CDR3 has 15 residues. CDR1 MNHEY and CDR2 SMNVEV come from the germline V gene (reference sequence). Overall study results and limits: Topping the CD3+CD56-NKG2C+ fraction as well were these clonotypes, in a handful of donors. CD8+ T cells in more than five donors included dominant NKG2C+ clonotypes at about 1.0-7.5%.

The receptor was derived from a man aged 18 to 69 in good health. The specimen was blood T cells: a sorted CD56 or NKG2C T cell subset, CD4+ or CD8+ T cells, or bulk PBMC T cells (not recorded which). The chain combines TRBV27 with TRBJ1-2. CDR3 in amino acids: CASSGIGRTNYGYTF.